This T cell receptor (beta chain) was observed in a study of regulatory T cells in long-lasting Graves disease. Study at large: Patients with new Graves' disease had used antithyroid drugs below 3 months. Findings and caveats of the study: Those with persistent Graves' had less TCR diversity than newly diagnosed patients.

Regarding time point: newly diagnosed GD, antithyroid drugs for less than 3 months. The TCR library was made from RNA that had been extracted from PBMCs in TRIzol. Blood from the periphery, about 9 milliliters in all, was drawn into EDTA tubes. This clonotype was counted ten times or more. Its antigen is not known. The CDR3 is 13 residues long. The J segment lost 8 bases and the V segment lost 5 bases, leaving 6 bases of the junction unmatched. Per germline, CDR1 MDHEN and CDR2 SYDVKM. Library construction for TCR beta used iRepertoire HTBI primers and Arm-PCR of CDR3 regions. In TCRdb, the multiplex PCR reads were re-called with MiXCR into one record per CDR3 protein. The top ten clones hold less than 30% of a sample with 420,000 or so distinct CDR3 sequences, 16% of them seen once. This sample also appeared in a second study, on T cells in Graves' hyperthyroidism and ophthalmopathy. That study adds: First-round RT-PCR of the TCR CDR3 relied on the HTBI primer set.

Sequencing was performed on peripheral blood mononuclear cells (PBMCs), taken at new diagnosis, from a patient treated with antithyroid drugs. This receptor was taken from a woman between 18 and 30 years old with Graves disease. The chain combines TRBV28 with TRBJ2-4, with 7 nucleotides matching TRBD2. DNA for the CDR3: TGTGCCAGCAGTCAACGACTAGCACACATTCAGTACTTC. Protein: CASSQRLAHIQYF.